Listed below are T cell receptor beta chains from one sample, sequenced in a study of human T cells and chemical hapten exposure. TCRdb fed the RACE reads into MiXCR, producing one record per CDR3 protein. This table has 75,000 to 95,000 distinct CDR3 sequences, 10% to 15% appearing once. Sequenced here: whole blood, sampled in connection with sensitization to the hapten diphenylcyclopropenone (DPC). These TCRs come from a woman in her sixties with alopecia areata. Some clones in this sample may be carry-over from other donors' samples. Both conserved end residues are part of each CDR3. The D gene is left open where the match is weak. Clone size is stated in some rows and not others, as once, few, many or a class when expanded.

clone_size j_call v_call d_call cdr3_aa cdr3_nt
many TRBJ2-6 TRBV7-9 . CASSLGPGEANVLTF TGTGCCAGCAGCTTAGGGCCAGGGGAGGCCAACGTCCTGACTTTC
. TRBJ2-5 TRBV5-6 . CASSFPGSAWETQYF TGTGCCAGCAGCTTTCCGGGCTCCGCGTGGGAGACCCAGTACTTC
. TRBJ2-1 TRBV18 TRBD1 CASSPTGMNNEQFF TGTGCCAGCTCACCGACAGGGATGAACAATGAGCAGTTCTTC
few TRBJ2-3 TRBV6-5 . CASNPDRTDTQYF TGTGCCAGCAATCCCGACAGGACAGATACGCAGTATTTT
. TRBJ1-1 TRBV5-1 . CASSWGLQGTEAFF TGCGCCAGCAGCTGGGGTTTGCAGGGCACTGAAGCTTTCTTT
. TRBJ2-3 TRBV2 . CASVSTRLMAPDTQYF TGTGCCAGCGTGTCCACGCGACTTATGGCCCCTGATACGCAGTATTTT
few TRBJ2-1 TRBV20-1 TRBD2 CSAGRLASYNEQFF TGCAGTGCTGGAAGACTAGCGAGCTACAATGAGCAGTTCTTC
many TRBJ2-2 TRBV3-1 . CASSQVGRSTGELFF TGTGCCAGCAGCCAAGTCGGCCGGAGCACCGGGGAGCTGTTTTTT
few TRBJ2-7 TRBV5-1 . CASSPLGQQTTYEQYF TGCGCCAGCAGCCCCCTAGGACAGCAAACCACCTACGAGCAGTACTTC
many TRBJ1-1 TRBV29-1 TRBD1 CSVPGQGSTEAFF TGCAGCGTTCCGGGACAGGGAAGCACTGAAGCTTTCTTT
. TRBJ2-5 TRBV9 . CASSVGQMRETQYF TGTGCCAGCAGCGTAGGTCAAATGCGGGAGACCCAGTACTTC
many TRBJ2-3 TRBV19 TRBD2 CASSIPSGGATLLDTQYF TGTGCCAGTAGTATCCCTAGCGGGGGGGCTACTCTTTTGGATACGCAGTATTTT
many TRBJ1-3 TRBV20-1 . CSASKFGNTIYF TGCAGTGCTTCCAAATTCGGAAACACCATATATTTT
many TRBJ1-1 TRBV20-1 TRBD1 CSARAPTGPEAFF TGCAGTGCTAGAGCTCCGACAGGGCCTGAAGCTTTCTTT
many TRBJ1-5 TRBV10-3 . CAISSVGSNQPQHF TGTGCCATCAGTAGTGTGGGAAGCAATCAGCCCCAGCATTTT
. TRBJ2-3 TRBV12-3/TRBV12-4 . CASNSRAAFIPGDTQYF TGTGCCAGCAATTCGAGGGCGGCCTTCATACCGGGAGATACGCAGTATTTT
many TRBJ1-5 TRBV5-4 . CASSLDGSINPRPQHF TGTGCCAGCAGCTTGGACGGCTCGATTAACCCCAGGCCCCAGCATTTT
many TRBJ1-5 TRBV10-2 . CASRRGVDSQPQHF TGCGCCAGCCGACGAGGGGTGGATAGTCAGCCCCAGCATTTT
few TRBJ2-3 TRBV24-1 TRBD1 CATSLGGQGDTQYF TGTGCCACCAGCCTGGGGGGACAGGGGGATACGCAGTATTTT
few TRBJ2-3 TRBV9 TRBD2 CASSALAGETSDTQYF TGTGCCAGCAGCGCACTAGCGGGGGAGACTTCAGATACGCAGTATTTT
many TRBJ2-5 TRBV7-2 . CASSTGLHQETQYF TGTGCCAGCAGCACCGGACTACACCAAGAGACCCAGTACTTC
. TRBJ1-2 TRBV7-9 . CASSSMTDGYTF TGTGCCAGCAGCTCAATGACAGATGGCTACACCTTC
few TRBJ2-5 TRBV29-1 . CSVYAGIQAGRETQYF TGCAGCGTCTACGCCGGAATACAGGCGGGGAGAGAGACCCAGTACTTC
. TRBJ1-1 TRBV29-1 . CSVGAEPLSTEAFF TGCAGCGTTGGGGCGGAACCCTTGAGCACTGAAGCTTTCTTT
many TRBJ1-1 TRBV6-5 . CASSYSLGGNTEAFF TGTGCCAGCAGTTACTCCCTAGGAGGGAACACTGAAGCTTTCTTT
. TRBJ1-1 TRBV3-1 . CASRLGNTEAFF TGTGCCAGCAGGTTAGGAAACACTGAAGCTTTCTTT
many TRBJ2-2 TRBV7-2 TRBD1 CASSRQGSGELFF TGTGCCAGCAGCCGACAGGGATCGGGGGAGCTGTTTTTT
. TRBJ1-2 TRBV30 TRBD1 CAWSVQGTNYGYTF TGTGCCTGGAGTGTACAGGGGACAAACTATGGCTACACCTTC
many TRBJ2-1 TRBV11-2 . CASSLSEGNEQFF TGTGCCAGCAGCTTATCCGAAGGGAATGAGCAGTTCTTC
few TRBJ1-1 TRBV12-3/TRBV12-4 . CASRGRLEANTEAFF TGTGCCAGCAGGGGCCGACTTGAGGCGAACACTGAAGCTTTCTTT
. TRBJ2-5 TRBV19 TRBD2 CASSIVRTSGGPVETQYF TGTGCCAGTAGTATAGTTCGGACTAGCGGGGGGCCGGTGGAGACCCAGTACTTC
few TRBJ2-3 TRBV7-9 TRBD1 CASSENRGEVDTQYF TGTGCCAGCAGCGAAAACAGGGGCGAGGTAGATACGCAGTATTTT
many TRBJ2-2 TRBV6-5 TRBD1 CASRTDREGGGELFF TGTGCCAGCAGGACCGACAGGGAAGGCGGCGGGGAGCTGTTTTTT
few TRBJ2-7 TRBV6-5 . CASSYGGTSYF TGTGCCAGCAGTTACGGAGGGACTTCGTACTTC
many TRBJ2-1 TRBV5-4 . CASSLAVTTGGHEQFF TGTGCCAGCAGCTTGGCCGTGACTACCGGAGGACATGAGCAGTTCTTC
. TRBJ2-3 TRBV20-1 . CSVISPRANTDTQYF TGCAGTGTGATATCCCCTAGGGCTAACACAGATACGCAGTATTTT
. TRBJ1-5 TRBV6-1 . CASSEVREYSNQPQHF TGTGCCAGCAGTGAAGTCAGGGAATATAGCAATCAGCCCCAGCATTTT
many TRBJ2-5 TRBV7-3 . CASSLNGGRGETQYF TGTGCCAGCAGCTTAAACGGGGGGCGAGGAGAGACCCAGTACTTC
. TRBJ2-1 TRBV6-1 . CASSEGAPRQFF TGTGCCAGCAGTGAAGGAGCTCCCCGGCAGTTCTTC
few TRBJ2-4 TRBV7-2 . CASSLARRGAENIQYF TGTGCCAGCAGCTTAGCGCGGAGGGGGGCCGAAAACATTCAGTACTTC
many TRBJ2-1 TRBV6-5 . CASRLGDSQFF TGTGCCAGCAGACTGGGAGATTCCCAGTTCTTC
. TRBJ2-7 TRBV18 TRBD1 CASSKQGDGSYEQYF TGTGCCAGCTCAAAACAGGGGGATGGATCCTACGAGCAGTACTTC
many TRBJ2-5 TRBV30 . CAWSAGKTQYF TGTGCCTGGAGTGCAGGGAAGACCCAGTACTTC
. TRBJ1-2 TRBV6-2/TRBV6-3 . CASSLLTRPVLYGYTF TGTGCCAGCAGCTTACTCACCAGACCGGTACTCTATGGCTACACCTTC
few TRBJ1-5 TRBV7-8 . CASSLGGIYQPQHF TGTGCCAGCAGCTTAGGCGGGATATATCAGCCCCAGCATTTT
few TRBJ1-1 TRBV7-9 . CASRDLGGAGTEAFF TGTGCCAGCAGGGACCTTGGAGGCGCCGGCACTGAAGCTTTCTTT
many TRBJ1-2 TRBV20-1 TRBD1 CSAAFRDSYGYTF TGCAGTGCCGCTTTCCGGGACAGCTATGGCTACACCTTC
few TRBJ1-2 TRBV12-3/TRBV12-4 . CASSQGRTGHGYTF TGTGCCAGCAGCCAAGGCCGGACGGGGCATGGCTACACCTTC